Detailed here is one T cell receptor (beta chain). This specimen belongs to a study of blood T cell repertoires in COVID-19. Per the study methods: Amplified reference gene primers provided the basis for estimating nucleated cell counts. Only in-frame clones appear in the TCRdb table, and some are missing; sequencing was by immunoSEQ multiplex PCR. The V and J calls and clone size were taken over from that table, and D and trimming were inferred from the DNA. The sample holds about 70,000 clones; 85% are singletons and the top ten take around 3.2%. The CDR3 has 14 residues. In germline, CDR1 is LNHDA, CDR2 SQIVND (reference sequence). The ends were cut back, 4 bases at V and 7 bases at J, with 16 bases in the middle.

V is TRBV19 and J is TRBJ1-2; possible D gene TRBD1, 5 bases. The material sequenced was peripheral blood. The sequence was collected from a man older than 75 with acute or convalescent COVID-19. CDR3 amino acids: CASSKGNKEGGYTF. In DNA form, the CDR3 reads TGTGCCAGTAGTAAGGGGAACAAGGAGGGTGGCTACACCTTC.